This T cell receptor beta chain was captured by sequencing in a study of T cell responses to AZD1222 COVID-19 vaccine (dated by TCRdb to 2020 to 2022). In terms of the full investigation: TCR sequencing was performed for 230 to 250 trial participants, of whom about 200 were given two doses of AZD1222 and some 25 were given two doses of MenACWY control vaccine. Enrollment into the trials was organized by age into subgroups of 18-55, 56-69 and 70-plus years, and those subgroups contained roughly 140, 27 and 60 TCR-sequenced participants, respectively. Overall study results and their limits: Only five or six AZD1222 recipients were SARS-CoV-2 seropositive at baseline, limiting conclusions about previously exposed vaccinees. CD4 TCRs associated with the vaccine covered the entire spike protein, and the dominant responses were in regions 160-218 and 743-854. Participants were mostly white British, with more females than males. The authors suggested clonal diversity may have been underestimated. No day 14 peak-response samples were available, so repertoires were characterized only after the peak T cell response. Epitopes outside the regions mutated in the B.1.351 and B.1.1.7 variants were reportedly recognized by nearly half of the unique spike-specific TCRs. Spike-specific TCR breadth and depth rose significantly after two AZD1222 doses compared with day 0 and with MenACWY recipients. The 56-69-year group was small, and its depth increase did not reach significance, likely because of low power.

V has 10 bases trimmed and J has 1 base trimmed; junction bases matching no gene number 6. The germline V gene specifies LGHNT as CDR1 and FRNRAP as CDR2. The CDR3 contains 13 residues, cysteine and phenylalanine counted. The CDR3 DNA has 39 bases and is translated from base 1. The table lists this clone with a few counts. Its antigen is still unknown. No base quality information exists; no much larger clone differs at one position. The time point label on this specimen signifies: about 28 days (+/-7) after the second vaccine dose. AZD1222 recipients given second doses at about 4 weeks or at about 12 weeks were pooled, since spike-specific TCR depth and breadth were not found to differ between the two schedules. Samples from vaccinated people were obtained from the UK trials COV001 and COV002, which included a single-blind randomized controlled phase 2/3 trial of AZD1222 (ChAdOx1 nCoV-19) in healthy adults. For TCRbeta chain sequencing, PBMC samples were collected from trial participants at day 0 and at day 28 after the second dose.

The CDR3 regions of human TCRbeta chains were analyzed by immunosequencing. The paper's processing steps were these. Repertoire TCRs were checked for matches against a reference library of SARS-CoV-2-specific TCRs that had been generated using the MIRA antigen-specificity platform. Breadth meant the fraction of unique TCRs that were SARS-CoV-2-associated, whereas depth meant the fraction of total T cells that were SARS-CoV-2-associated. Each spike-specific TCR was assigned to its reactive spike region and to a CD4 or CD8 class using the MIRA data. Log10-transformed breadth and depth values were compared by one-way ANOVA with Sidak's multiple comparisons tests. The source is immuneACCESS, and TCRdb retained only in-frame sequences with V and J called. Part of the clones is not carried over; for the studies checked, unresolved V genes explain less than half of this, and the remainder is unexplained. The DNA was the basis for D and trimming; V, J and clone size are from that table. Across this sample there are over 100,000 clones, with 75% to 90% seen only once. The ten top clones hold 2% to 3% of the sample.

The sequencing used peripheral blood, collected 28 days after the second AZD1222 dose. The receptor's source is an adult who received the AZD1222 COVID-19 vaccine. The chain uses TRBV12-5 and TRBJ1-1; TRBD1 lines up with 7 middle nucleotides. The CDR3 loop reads CATRDSPNTEAFF. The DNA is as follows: TGTGCTACGAGGGACAGCCCGAACACTGAAGCTTTCTTT.